This TCR beta chain was sequenced during a study of neoadjuvant anti-PD-1 for oral cavity cancer. Blood libraries mostly used around 0.45 ug genomic DNA, six replicates each. Profiled with immunoSEQ multiplex PCR; TCRdb holds only in-frame clones, not every one. The sample records about 16,000 clones, more than 70% being singletons. Trimming stripped 3 bases from V and 7 bases from J, with 8 bases between. CDR1 DFQATT and CDR2 SNEGSKA come from the germline V gene (reference sequence). The CDR3 covers 11 residues. This clone was seen a few times. V and J are TRBV20-1 and TRBJ2-3; D is unclear. The TCR originated in a person between 35 and 79 years old with oral cavity squamous cell carcinoma. This material consisted of PBMCs, taken before nivolumab (anti-PD-1) treatment. CDR3 DNA sequence: TGCAGTGCTAGCGGTCCGTATACGCAGTATTTT. Its protein is CSASGPYTQYF.